The entry below describes one T cell receptor beta chain. The data originate from a study of shared clonotypes between healthy human individuals. Naive CD8 cells, CD45RO-negative and positively selected for CCR7, excluded terminally differentiated effector memory CD45RA+ cells. Unmatched junction bases numbered 7, after V lost 5 bases and J lost 4 bases. The CDR3 covers 14 residues. The germline CDR1 and CDR2 sequences are MDHEN and SYDVKM. Using immunoSEQ multiplex PCR, the repertoire was profiled, and TCRdb retains in-frame clones only, with some absent. The sample lists millions of clones, approximately 95% seen once, with 1.1% in the top ten.

The receptor was isolated from a man aged 18 to 29 in good health. This chain joins TRBV28 and TRBJ1-1; 7 positions agree with TRBD1. The sequencing sample was made of naive CD8+ T cells sorted from blood. The CDR3 nucleotides read TGTGCCAGCAGTAGCAGGGGGGAGGTCACTGAAGCTTTCTTT. As protein: CASSSRGEVTEAFF. The variable domain in full, with the rest retrieved from reference TRBV28 and TRBJ1-1, is DVKVTQSSRYLVKRTGEKVFLECVQDMDHENMFWYRQDPGLGLRLIYFSYDVKMKEKGDIPEGYSVSREKKERFSLILESASTNQTSMYLCASSSRGEVTEAFFGQGTRLTVV.